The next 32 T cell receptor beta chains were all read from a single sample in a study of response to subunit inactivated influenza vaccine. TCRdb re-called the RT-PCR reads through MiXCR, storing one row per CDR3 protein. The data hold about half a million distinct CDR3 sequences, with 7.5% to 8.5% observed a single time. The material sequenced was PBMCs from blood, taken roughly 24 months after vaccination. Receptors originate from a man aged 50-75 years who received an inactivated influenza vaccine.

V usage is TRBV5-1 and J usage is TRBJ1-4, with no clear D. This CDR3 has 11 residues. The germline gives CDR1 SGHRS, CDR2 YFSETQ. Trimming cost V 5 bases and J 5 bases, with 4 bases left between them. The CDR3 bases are TGCGCCAGCAGGTTGAATGAAAAACTGTTTTTT. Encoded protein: CASRLNEKLFF.

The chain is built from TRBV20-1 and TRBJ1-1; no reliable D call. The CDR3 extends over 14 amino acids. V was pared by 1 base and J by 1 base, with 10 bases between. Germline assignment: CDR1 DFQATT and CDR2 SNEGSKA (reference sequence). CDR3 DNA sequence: TGCAGTGCTAGAGCGGTACAGACGAACACTGAAGCTTTCTTT. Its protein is CSARAVQTNTEAFF.

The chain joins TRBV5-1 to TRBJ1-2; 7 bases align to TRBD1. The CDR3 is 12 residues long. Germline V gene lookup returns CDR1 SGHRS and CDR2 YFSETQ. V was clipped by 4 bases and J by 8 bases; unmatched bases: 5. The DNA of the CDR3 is TGCGCCAGCAGCCCAAGGACAGGCGGCTACACCTTC. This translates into CASSPRTGGYTF.

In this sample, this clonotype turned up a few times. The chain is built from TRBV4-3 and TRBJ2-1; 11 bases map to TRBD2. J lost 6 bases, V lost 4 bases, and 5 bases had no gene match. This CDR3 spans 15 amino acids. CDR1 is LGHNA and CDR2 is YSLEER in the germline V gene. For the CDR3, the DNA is TGCGCCAGCAGCCCGGGACTAGCGGCAGCCAATGAGCAGTTCTTC. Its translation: CASSPGLAAANEQFF.

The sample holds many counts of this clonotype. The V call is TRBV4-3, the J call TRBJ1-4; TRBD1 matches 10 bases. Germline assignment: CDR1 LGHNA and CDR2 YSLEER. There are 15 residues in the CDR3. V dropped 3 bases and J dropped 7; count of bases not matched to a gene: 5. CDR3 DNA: TGCGCCAGCAGCCACGACAGGGGGCAGAGTGAAAAACTGTTTTTT. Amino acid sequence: CASSHDRGQSEKLFF.

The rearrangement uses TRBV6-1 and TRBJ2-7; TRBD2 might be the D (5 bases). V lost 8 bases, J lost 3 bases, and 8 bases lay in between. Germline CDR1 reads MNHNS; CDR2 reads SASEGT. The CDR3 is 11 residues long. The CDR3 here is CASRGFYEQYF. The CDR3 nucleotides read TGTGCCAGCCGCGGGTTCTACGAGCAGTACTTC.

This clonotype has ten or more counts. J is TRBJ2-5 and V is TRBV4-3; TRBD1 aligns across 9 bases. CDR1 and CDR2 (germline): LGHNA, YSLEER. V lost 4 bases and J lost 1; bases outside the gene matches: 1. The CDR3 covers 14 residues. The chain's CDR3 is CASSRQGGQETQYF. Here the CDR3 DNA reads TGCGCCAGCAGCCGACAGGGGGGCCAAGAGACCCAGTACTTC.

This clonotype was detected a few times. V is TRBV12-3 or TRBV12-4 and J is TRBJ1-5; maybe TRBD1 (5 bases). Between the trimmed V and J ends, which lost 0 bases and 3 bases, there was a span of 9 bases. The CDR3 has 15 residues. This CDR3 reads CASSLADSYNQPQHF. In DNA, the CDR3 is TGTGCCAGCAGTTTAGCTGACAGCTACAATCAGCCCCAGCATTTT.

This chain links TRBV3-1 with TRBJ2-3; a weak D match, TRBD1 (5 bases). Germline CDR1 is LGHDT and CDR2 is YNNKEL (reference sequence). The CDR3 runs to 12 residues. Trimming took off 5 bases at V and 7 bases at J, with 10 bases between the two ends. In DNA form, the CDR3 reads TGTGCCAGCAGCTCCGACAGATATACGCAGTATTTT. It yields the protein CASSSDRYTQYF.

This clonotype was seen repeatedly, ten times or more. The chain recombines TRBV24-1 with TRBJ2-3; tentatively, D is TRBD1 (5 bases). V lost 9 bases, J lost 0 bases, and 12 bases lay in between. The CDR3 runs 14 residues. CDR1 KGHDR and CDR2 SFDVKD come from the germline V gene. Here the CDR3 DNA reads TGTGCCACCCAGGGCGGATATAGCACAGATACGCAGTATTTT. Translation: CATQGGYSTDTQYF.

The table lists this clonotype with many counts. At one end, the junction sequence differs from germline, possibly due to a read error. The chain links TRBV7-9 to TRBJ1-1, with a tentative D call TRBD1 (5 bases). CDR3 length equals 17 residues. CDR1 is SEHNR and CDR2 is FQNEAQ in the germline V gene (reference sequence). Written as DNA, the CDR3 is TGTGCCAGCAGCTCGGGGCTCAGGGATCAGACGAACGCTGAAGCTTTCTTT. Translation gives CASSSGLRDQTNAEAFF.

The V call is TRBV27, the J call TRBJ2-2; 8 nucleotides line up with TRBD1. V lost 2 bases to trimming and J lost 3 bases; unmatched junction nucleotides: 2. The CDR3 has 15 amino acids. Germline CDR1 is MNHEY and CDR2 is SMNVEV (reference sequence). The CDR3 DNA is TGTGCCAGCAGTTTAGCGACAGGGGACACCGGGGAGCTGTTTTTT. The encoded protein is CASSLATGDTGELFF.

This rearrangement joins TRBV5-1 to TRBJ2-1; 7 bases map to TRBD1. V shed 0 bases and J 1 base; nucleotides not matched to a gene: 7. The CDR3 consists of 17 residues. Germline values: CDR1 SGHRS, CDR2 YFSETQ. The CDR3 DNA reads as TGCGCCAGCAGCTTGGCTTACGCAGGGGGTTCCTACAATGAGCAGTTCTTC. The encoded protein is CASSLAYAGGSYNEQFF.

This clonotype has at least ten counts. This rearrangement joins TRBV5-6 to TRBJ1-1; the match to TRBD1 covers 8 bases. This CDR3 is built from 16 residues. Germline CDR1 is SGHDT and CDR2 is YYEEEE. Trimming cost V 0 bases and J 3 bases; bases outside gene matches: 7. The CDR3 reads CASSLGSTGEHTEAFF. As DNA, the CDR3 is TGTGCCAGCAGCTTGGGTTCGACAGGGGAGCACACTGAAGCTTTCTTT.

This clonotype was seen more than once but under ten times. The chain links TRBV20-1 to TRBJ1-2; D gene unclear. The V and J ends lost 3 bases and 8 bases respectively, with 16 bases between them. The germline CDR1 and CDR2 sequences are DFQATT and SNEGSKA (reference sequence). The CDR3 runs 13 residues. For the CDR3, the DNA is TGCAGTGCTAGTAGTTCCCACGTGAGCGGCTACACCTTC. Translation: CSASSSHVSGYTF.

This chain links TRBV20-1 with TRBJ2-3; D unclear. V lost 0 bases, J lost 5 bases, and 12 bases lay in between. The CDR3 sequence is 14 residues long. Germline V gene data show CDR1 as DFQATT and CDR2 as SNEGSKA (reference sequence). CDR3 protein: CSARDLSTEDTQYF. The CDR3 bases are TGCAGTGCTAGAGATCTAAGCACAGAAGATACGCAGTATTTT.

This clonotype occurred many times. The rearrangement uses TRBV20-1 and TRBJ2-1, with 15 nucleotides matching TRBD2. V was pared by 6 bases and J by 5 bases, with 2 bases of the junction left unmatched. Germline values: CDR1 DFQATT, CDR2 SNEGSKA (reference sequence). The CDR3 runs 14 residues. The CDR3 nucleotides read TGCAGTGCCGGGACTAGCGGGAGGAACAATGAGCAGTTCTTC. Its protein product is CSAGTSGRNNEQFF.

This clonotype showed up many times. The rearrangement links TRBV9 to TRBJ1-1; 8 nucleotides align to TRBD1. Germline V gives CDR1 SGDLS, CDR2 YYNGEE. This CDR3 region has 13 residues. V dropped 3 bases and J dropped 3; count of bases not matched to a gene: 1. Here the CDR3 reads CASSAQGDTEAFF. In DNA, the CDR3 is TGTGCCAGCAGCGCACAGGGGGACACTGAAGCTTTCTTT.

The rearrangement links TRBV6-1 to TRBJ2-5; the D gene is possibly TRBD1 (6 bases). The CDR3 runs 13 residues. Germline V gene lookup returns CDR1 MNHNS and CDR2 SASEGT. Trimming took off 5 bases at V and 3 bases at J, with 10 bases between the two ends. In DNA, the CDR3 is TGTGCCAGCAGTCCGGGACACGAAGAGACCCAGTACTTC. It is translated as CASSPGHEETQYF.

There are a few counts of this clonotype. The CDR3 here is CAWSGGQGRSPLAKNIQYF. In nucleotides, the CDR3 is TGTGCCTGGAGTGGGGGACAGGGTAGATCGCCTCTAGCCAAAAACATTCAGTACTTC. V is TRBV30 and J is TRBJ2-4; 9 bases fit TRBD1. V gave up 1 base and J gave up 0 bases; unmatched junction bases: 13. Germline assignment: CDR1 GTSNPN and CDR2 SVGIG (reference sequence). CDR3 length: 19 residues.

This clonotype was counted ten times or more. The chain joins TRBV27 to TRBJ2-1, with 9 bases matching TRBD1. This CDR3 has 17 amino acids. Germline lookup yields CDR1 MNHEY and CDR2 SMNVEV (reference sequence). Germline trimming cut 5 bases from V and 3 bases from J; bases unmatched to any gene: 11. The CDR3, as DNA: TGTGCCAGCAGTCCCCCAGCCGGGACAGGGAGCTACAATGAGCAGTTCTTC. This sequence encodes CASSPPAGTGSYNEQFF.

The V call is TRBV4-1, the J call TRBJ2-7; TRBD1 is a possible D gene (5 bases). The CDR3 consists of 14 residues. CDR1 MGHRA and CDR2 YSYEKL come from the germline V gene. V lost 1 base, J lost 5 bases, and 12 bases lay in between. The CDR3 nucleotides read TGCGCCAGCAGCCAAGCTGGAAGGGGCCACGAGCAGTACTTC. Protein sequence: CASSQAGRGHEQYF.

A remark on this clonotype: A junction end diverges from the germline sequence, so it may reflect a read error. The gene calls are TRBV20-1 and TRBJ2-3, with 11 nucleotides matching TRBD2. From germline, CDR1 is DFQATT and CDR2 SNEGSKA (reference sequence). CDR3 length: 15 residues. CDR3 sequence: CCARRGTSGGDTQYF. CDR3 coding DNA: TGCTGTGCTAGGCGGGGGACTAGCGGCGGAGATACGCAGTATTTT.

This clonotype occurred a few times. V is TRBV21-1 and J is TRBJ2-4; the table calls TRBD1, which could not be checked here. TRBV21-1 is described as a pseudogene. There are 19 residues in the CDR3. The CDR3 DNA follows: TGTGCCAGCAGCAGTACAGGGGGCGCAGGACTAGCAACCAAAAACATTCAGTACTTC. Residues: CASSSTGGAGLATKNIQYF.

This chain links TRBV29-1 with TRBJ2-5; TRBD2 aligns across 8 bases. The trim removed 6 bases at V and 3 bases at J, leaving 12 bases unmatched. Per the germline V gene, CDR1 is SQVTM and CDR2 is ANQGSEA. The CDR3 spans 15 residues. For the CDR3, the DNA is TGCAGCGTCCACTTAGTTGGACTAGCAAAAGAGACCCAGTACTTC. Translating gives CSVHLVGLAKETQYF.

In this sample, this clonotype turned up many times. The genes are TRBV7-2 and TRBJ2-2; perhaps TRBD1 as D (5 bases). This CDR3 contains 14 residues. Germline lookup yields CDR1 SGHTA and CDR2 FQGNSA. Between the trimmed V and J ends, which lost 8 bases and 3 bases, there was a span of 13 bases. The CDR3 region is CASGLDMHTGELFF. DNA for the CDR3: TGTGCCAGCGGTTTGGACATGCACACCGGGGAGCTGTTTTTT.

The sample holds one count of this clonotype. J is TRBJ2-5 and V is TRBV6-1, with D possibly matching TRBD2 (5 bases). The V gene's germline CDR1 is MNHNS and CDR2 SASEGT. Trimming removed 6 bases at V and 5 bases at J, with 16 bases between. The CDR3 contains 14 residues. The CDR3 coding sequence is TGTGCCAGCAGGGCCGGGGTTCCCATGGAGACCCAGTACTTC. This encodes CASRAGVPMETQYF.

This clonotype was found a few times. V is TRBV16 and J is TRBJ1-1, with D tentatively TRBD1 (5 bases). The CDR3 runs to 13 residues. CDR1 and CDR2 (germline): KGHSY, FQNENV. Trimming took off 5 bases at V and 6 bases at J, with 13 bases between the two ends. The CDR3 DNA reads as TGTGCCAGCAGCTCCTATGGGGGGTCTGAAGCTTTCTTT. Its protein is CASSSYGGSEAFF.

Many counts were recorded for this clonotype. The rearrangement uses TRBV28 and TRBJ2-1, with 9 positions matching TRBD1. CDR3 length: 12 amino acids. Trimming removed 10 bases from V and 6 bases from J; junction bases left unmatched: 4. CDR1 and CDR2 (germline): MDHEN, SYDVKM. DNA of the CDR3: TGTGCCACCGGGACAGGGCGCAATGAGCAGTTCTTC. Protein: CATGTGRNEQFF.

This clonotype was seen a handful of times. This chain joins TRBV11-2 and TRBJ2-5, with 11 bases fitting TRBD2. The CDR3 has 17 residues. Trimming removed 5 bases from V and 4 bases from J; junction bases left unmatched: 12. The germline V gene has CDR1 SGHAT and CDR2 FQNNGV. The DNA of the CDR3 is TGTGCCAGCAGCACCGGGACTAGCGGATATCAGGGAGAGACCCAGTACTTC. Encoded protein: CASSTGTSGYQGETQYF.

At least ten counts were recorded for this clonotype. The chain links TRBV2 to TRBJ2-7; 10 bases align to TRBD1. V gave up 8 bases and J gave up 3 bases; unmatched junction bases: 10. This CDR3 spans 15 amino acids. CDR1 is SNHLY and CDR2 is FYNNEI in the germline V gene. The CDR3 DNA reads TGTGCCAGCGACCCCGGGACAGGGGCCATCTACGAGCAGTACTTC. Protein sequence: CASDPGTGAIYEQYF.

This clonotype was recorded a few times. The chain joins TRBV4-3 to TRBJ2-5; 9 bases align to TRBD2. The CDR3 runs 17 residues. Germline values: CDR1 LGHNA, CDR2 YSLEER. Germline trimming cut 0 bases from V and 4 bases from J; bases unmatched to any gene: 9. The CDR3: CASSQDSAGGPGETQYF. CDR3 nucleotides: TGCGCCAGCAGCCAAGATTCTGCGGGAGGGCCTGGAGAGACCCAGTACTTC.